This TCR beta chain was recorded in a study of regulatory T cells in long-lasting Graves disease. Study background: Graves' patients diagnosed newly had used antithyroid drugs under 3 months.

Indicated time point: newly diagnosed GD, antithyroid drugs for less than 3 months. RNA extracted from PBMCs served as the sequencing template. CDR3-region Arm-PCR and iRepertoire HTBI primers produced the TCR beta libraries. In TCRdb, the multiplex PCR reads were re-called with MiXCR into one record per CDR3 protein. The data hold 350,000 to 500,000 distinct CDR3 sequences, with less than 15% observed a single time. Per the germline V gene, CDR1 is SGHTA and CDR2 is FQGTGA. This CDR3 region has 13 residues. The V gene lost 0 bases and the J gene lost 5 bases, with 7 bases spanning the gap. In addition, the sample was reused for a study of T cells in Graves' hyperthyroidism and ophthalmopathy. That paper notes: Ophthalmopathy was separated from stable hyperthyroidism by a 13 V-J model.

The chain has TRBV7-3 and TRBJ1-2, with D tentatively TRBD1 (5 bases). The clonotype originates from a woman aged 50 to 60 with Graves disease. Here the sequenced sample was peripheral blood mononuclear cells (PBMCs), taken at new diagnosis, from a patient treated with antithyroid drugs. CDR3 in amino acids: CASSLTAGYGYTF. CDR3 DNA sequence: TGTGCCAGCAGCTTAACAGCAGGGTATGGCTACACCTTC. The full variable domain, its missing parts supplied by reference TRBV7-3 and TRBJ1-2, is GAGVSQTPSNKVTEKGKYVELRCDPISGHTALYWYRQSLGQGPEFLIYFQGTGAADDSGLPNDRFFAVRPEGSVSTLKIQRTERGDSAVYLCASSLTAGYGYTFGSGTRLTVV.